This T cell receptor beta chain was sequenced during a study of human T cells and chemical hapten exposure. This sample's time point: pre-sensitization, week 0. As to treatment: therapeutic diphenylcyclopropenone sensitization with weekly scalp DPC. Authors' processing steps: There were a median of roughly 100,000 TCRs per sample, with a range from roughly 23,224 to 690,600. TCRdb re-called the RACE reads through MiXCR, storing one row per CDR3 protein. The V and J calls were determined by TCRdb, not by the authors. The sample lists 60,000 to 70,000 distinct CDR3 sequences, 11% occurring once. Germline assignment: CDR1 KGHSH and CDR2 LQKENI. V lost 0 bases to trimming and J lost 1 base, with 0 bases between them. CDR3 length equals 12 residues.

The TCR sequence derives from a woman in her forties or fifties with alopecia areata. Some clones in this sample may be carry-over from other donors' samples. Sequenced material: whole blood, taken in connection with sensitization to the hapten diphenylcyclopropenone (DPC). The V call is TRBV18, the J call TRBJ2-5; D call uncertain. DNA of the CDR3: TGTGCCAGCTCACCACCCCAAGAGACCCAGTACTTC. Residues: CASSPPQETQYF.